These 18 T cell receptor beta chains share one sample of origin, sequenced in a study of cytomegalovirus exposure and HLA in healthy donors. 60 Vbeta and 13 Jbeta primers were used in PCR. Libraries were prepared by immunoSEQ multiplex PCR; TCRdb keeps only in-frame clonotypes and omits some of them. This sample has roughly 200,000 clones, with roughly 83% found just once. The sequencing sample was made of PBMCs. These receptors were obtained from a boy younger than 10 in good health and CMV-seronegative.

A few counts support this clone. This sequence joins TRBV6-5 and TRBJ2-6; D is uncertain. The CDR3 runs 16 residues. V lost 4 bases to trimming and J lost 0 bases, with 10 bases between them. CDR1 is MNHEY and CDR2 is SVGAGI in the germline V gene. The CDR3 DNA follows: TGTGCCAGCAGTTCGGTAGCTGTCTCTGGGGCCAACGTCCTGACTTTC. Its protein product is CASSSVAVSGANVLTF.

A word on this clone: The identical CDR3 is also encoded by other nucleotide sequences in the sample. CDR3 sequence (DNA): TGTGCCAGCAGCTTAGGCAGCTCCTACGAGCAGTACTTC. Amino acids: CASSLGSSYEQYF. The rearrangement links TRBV13 to TRBJ2-7; D call uncertain. Germline-derived CDR1 and CDR2 are PRHDT and FYEKMQ (reference sequence). V lost 0 bases and J lost 0, with 3 bases in between. CDR3 length: 13 amino acids.

As regards this clone: At one of its ends the junction is not consistent with the germline gene, which may arise from a read error. The chain carries TRBV23-1 and TRBJ2-6; a possible D gene is TRBD1 (6 bases). TRBV23-1 is treated as an ORF (open reading frame) with a function not yet certain. This CDR3 has 19 amino acids. CDR3 protein: CASSRKTDSDCSWANVLTF. CDR3 bases: TGCGCCAGCAGCCGAAAAACGGACAGCGACTGCTCTTGGGCCAACGTCCTGACTTTC.

The J gene is TRBJ2-3, the V gene TRBV7-2, with D tentatively TRBD2 (7 bases). V was clipped by 2 bases and J by 6 bases, with 21 bases between them. Germline V CDR1 and CDR2: SGHTA, FQGNSA. The CDR3 has 17 amino acids. The DNA of the CDR3 is TGTGCCAGCAGCTTAAGGGGGGGAGCCCTGGGGTGGGATACGCAGTATTTT. It yields the protein CASSLRGGALGWDTQYF. Full variable domain (remainder filled in from reference TRBV7-2 and TRBJ2-3): GAGVSQSPSNKVTEKGKDVELRCDPISGHTALYWYRQSLGQGLEFLIYFQGNSAPDKSGLPSDRFSAERTGGSVSTLTIQRTQQEDSAVYLCASSLRGGALGWDTQYFGPGTRLTVL.

This chain joins TRBV10-3 and TRBJ2-7, with TRBD1 as a possible D gene (5 bases). Trimming cost V 4 bases and J 3 bases, with 7 bases left between them. Germline CDR1 reads ENHRY; CDR2 reads SYGVKD. The CDR3 extends over 12 amino acids. In nucleotides, the CDR3 is TGTGCCATCAGTGGACAGCGCTACGAGCAGTACTTC. Amino acid sequence: CAISGQRYEQYF.

The gene calls are TRBV5-1 and TRBJ2-2, with 10 bases identical to TRBD1. CDR1 and CDR2 (germline): SGHRS, YFSETQ. V was clipped by 5 bases and J by 4 bases; unmatched bases: 8. The CDR3 length is 16 residues. The CDR3 loop reads CASRAGTGVGTGELFF. DNA of the CDR3: TGCGCCAGCAGGGCCGGGACAGGGGTAGGCACCGGGGAGCTGTTTTTT.

The gene calls are TRBV28 and TRBJ1-5, with 8 bases matching TRBD1. Per the germline V gene, CDR1 is MDHEN and CDR2 is SYDVKM. The CDR3 loop spans 16 amino acids. The V gene end was trimmed by 5 bases and the J gene end by 5 bases; junction bases not matched to a gene: 11. The CDR3 sequence: CASSDRQGSWDQPQHF. In DNA, the CDR3 is TGTGCCAGCAGTGACCGACAGGGGTCCTGGGATCAGCCCCAGCATTTT.

V gene TRBV5-6 combines with J gene TRBJ2-3; 10 bases agree with TRBD2. The V gene end was trimmed by 3 bases and the J gene end by 4 bases; junction bases not matched to a gene: 11. Germline assignment: CDR1 SGHDT and CDR2 YYEEEE. The CDR3 extends over 17 amino acids. The CDR3 here is CASSWGLARVLADTQYF. For the CDR3, the DNA is TGTGCCAGCAGCTGGGGACTAGCGAGGGTGCTAGCAGATACGCAGTATTTT.

The V and J genes are TRBV11-3 and TRBJ1-4; D remains unclear. This CDR3 is 16 amino acids long. Trimming shortened V by 2 bases and J by 7 bases, and 17 bases separated the two germline ends. From germline, CDR1 is SGHNT and CDR2 YENEEA. CDR3 region: CASSLPPGSKSEKLFF. The CDR3 DNA is TGTGCCAGCAGCTTACCTCCAGGTTCGAAGAGTGAAAAACTGTTTTTT.

The chain has TRBV27 and TRBJ2-7; TRBD2 matches 16 bases. Germline-derived CDR1 and CDR2 are MNHEY and SMNVEV (reference sequence). J lost 0 bases, V lost 4 bases, and 3 bases had no gene match. The CDR3 has 17 amino acids. CDR3 DNA sequence: TGTGCCAGCAGTTCGGGACTAGCGGGAGGGCCCTCCTACGAGCAGTACTTC. Its protein product is CASSSGLAGGPSYEQYF.

The chain has TRBV9 and TRBJ2-3; 7 nucleotides match TRBD2. The CDR3 covers 16 residues. The J segment lost 2 bases and the V segment lost 3 bases, leaving 9 bases of the junction unmatched. Germline V gives CDR1 SGDLS, CDR2 YYNGEE. The CDR3 spells CASSGRDYEHTDTQYF. The CDR3 coding sequence is TGTGCCAGCAGCGGACGGGACTACGAACACACAGATACGCAGTATTTT.

This chain connects TRBV27 to TRBJ1-2; D not resolved. The length of the CDR3 is 15 residues. V gave up 5 bases and J gave up 4 bases, with 17 bases separating them. Germline V gene data show CDR1 as MNHEY and CDR2 as SMNVEV (reference sequence). The CDR3 here is CASSPMGTALYGYTF. The CDR3 DNA reads as TGTGCCAGCAGTCCCATGGGCACAGCTCTCTATGGCTACACCTTC.

Concerning this clone itself: One junction end does not reproduce the germline sequence, and a read error may be involved. The chain employs TRBV29-1 and TRBJ2-5, with TRBD2 matching 9 bases. Germline CDR1 is SQVTM and CDR2 is ANQGSEA. The CDR3 length is 15 residues. CDR3 loop: CGVEVAGVRGETQYF. The CDR3 nucleotides are TGCGGCGTTGAGGTAGCGGGGGTAAGAGGAGAGACCCAGTACTTC. The full variable domain, in which reference TRBV29-1 and TRBJ2-5 provide the parts outside the CDR3, is SAVISQKPSRDICQRGTSLTIQCQVDSQVTMMFWYRQQPGQSLTLIATANQGSEATYESGFVIDKFPISRPNLTFSTLTVSNMSPEDSSIYLCGVEVAGVRGETQYFGPGTRLLVL.

The chain uses TRBV25-1 and TRBJ2-3, with D possibly matching TRBD2 (6 bases). Per germline, CDR1 MGHDK and CDR2 SYGVNS. The CDR3 loop spans 17 amino acids. V lost 4 bases and J lost 6, with 23 bases in between. CDR3 sequence reads: CASSGFDLASLGDTQYF. DNA of the CDR3: TGTGCCAGCAGTGGTTTCGATCTAGCGAGCTTGGGTGATACGCAGTATTTT.

This rearrangement joins TRBV6-1 to TRBJ1-2, with a possible D match to TRBD1 (5 bases). In germline, CDR1 is MNHNS, CDR2 SASEGT. The CDR3 is 15 residues long. Deletions cut 2 bases from V and 5 bases from J, with 15 bases between. As DNA, the CDR3 is TGTGCCAGCAGTGAATGGGGGGAGGGAGGGTATGGCTACACCTTC. It codes for CASSEWGEGGYGYTF.

The rearrangement joins TRBV18 to TRBJ1-2; tentatively, D is TRBD1 (6 bases). From germline, CDR1 is KGHSH and CDR2 LQKENI. The CDR3 totals 15 residues. V lost 2 bases, J lost 0 bases, and 10 bases lay in between. The CDR3 DNA sequence: TGTGCCAGCTCACCAGGGGGGGCCGCTAACTATGGCTACACCTTC. Its protein is CASSPGGAANYGYTF.

The V gene is TRBV7-9, the J gene TRBJ1-4; 8 bases fit TRBD1. This CDR3 has 15 amino acids. CDR1 is SEHNR, CDR2 FQNEAQ, per germline (reference sequence). V was pared by 1 base and J by 5 bases, with 3 bases of the junction left unmatched. Here the CDR3 reads CASSLGTGRNEKLFF. Written as DNA, the CDR3 is TGTGCCAGCAGCTTAGGGACAGGGCGCAATGAAAAACTGTTTTTT.

J is TRBJ2-7 and V is TRBV11-2; D is perhaps TRBD2 (6 bases). The CDR3 has 15 amino acids. Trimming took 5 bases from V and 7 from J, leaving 21 bases between them. Germline lookup yields CDR1 SGHAT and CDR2 FQNNGV. The CDR3, as DNA: TGTGCCAGCAGCCCCGGTTTAAGGGTGGGGGGTGAGCAGTACTTC. Protein product: CASSPGLRVGGEQYF.